Each of the 27 T cell receptor beta chains below was sequenced from the same sample in a study of shared clonotypes between healthy human individuals. Terminally differentiated effector memory CD45RA+ cells were left out of the naive CD8 fraction, which was CD45RO-negative and positively selected for CCR7. Data came from immunoSEQ multiplex PCR; TCRdb stores just in-frame clones and leaves some out. The profile shows around 600,000 clones, roughly 98% of them singletons. Sequenced material: naive CD8+ T cells sorted from blood. The receptors shown here come from a man aged 25-45 years in good health.

The V call is TRBV11-2, the J call TRBJ2-6; no clear D gene. Germline values: CDR1 SGHAT, CDR2 FQNNGV. This CDR3 comprises 13 residues. V was shortened by 5 bases and J by 5 bases, with 7 bases between the two germline ends. The CDR3 sequence: CASSLIRANVLTF. CDR3 bases: TGTGCCAGCAGCCTGATTAGGGCCAACGTCCTGACTTTC.

The chain has TRBV7-2 and TRBJ2-7; unclear D gene. Trimming pared 2 bases from V and 0 bases from J, leaving 5 bases between. Germline V gene data show CDR1 as SGHTA and CDR2 as FQGNSA. The CDR3 runs to 13 residues. CDR3 in amino acids: CASSLYPSYEQYF. CDR3 sequence (DNA): TGTGCCAGCAGCTTATACCCCTCCTACGAGCAGTACTTC.

The chain has TRBV6-1 and TRBJ2-7; TRBD2 matches 10 bases. The CDR3 extends over 16 amino acids. V lost 4 bases to trimming and J lost 5 bases; unmatched junction nucleotides: 11. Germline CDR1 reads MNHNS; CDR2 reads SASEGT. The CDR3 coding sequence is TGTGCCAGCAGTGTATGGACTAGCGGCCGAGGTGACGAGCAGTACTTC. Its protein product is CASSVWTSGRGDEQYF.

CDR3 DNA sequence: TGTGCCAGCACTCAGGGCCCCGGACTAGCGGACGACAATGAGCAGTTCTTC. This encodes CASTQGPGLADDNEQFF. This chain joins TRBV7-6 and TRBJ2-1, with 10 bases fitting TRBD2. V lost 7 bases and J lost 5; bases outside the gene matches: 14. CDR1 and CDR2 (germline): SGHVS, FNYEAQ. This CDR3 has 17 residues.

The chain carries TRBV6-5 and TRBJ2-1; 10 bases align to TRBD2. V shed 6 bases, J shed 4 bases, and the junction held 3 bases outside the gene matches. Germline V gene lookup returns CDR1 MNHEY and CDR2 SVGAGI. This CDR3 spans 14 amino acids. CDR3 bases: TGTGCCAGCAGCCTACTAGCGGGGTACAATGAGCAGTTCTTC. Translation gives CASSLLAGYNEQFF.

V usage is TRBV7-2 and J usage is TRBJ2-7; the D is unclear. Germline V gene data show CDR1 as SGHTA and CDR2 as FQGNSA. The CDR3 spans 12 residues. Between the trimmed V and J ends, which lost 5 bases and 9 bases, there was a span of 14 bases. The CDR3: CASSRSPGRQYF. CDR3 in DNA: TGTGCCAGCAGCCGAAGTCCGGGTCGGCAGTACTTC.

This chain uses TRBV7-2 with TRBJ2-7, with a weak D call TRBD2 (6 bases). The V gene lost 5 bases and the J gene lost 2 bases, with 19 bases spanning the gap. There are 16 residues in the CDR3. Germline CDR1 and CDR2: SGHTA and FQGNSA. The CDR3 DNA is TGTGCCAGCAGCCCCTACGAGGCGGGAACCGCCTACGAGCAGTACTTC. Its translation: CASSPYEAGTAYEQYF.

The chain uses TRBV19 and TRBJ2-5, with 13 bases fitting TRBD2. This CDR3 contains 20 residues. The V gene's germline CDR1 is LNHDA and CDR2 SQIVND (reference sequence). After removal of 2 bases from V and 2 bases from J, the junction contained 14 bases not matched to a gene. The CDR3 DNA is TGTGCCAGTAGTATATGGCTCGGGACTAGCGGGACCTCGGGTCAAGAGACCCAGTACTTC. Translating gives CASSIWLGTSGTSGQETQYF.

The chain couples TRBV9 to TRBJ2-1, with 10 bases lining up with TRBD1. Per the germline V gene, CDR1 is SGDLS and CDR2 is YYNGEE. The CDR3 contains 14 residues. V lost 3 bases to trimming and J lost 7 bases; unmatched junction nucleotides: 4. The CDR3 DNA reads as TGTGCCAGCAGCGGACAGGGGGCGAGGAATGAGCAGTTCTTC. Residues: CASSGQGARNEQFF. The variable domain in full, completed from reference TRBV9 and TRBJ2-1, reads DSGVTQTPKHLITATGQRVTLRCSPRSGDLSVYWYQQSLDQGLQFLIQYYNGEERAKGNILERFSAQQFPDLHSELNLSSLELGDSALYFCASSGQGARNEQFFGPGTRLTVL.

The chain uses TRBV4-1 and TRBJ2-3; D call uncertain. The CDR3 covers 15 residues. Trimming stripped 2 bases from V and 7 bases from J, with 16 bases between. Per germline, CDR1 MGHRA and CDR2 YSYEKL. The CDR3 nucleotides are TGCGCCAGCAGCCAACCTGGAGAACCCCGCCATACGCAGTATTTT. Protein product: CASSQPGEPRHTQYF.

The rearrangement joins TRBV4-3 to TRBJ2-3; 10 bases are a match to TRBD2. The CDR3 has 15 amino acids. After removal of 1 base from V and 5 bases from J, the junction contained 3 bases not matched to a gene. CDR1 is LGHNA and CDR2 is YSLEER in the germline V gene. CDR3 residues: CASSQASGRRDTQYF. The CDR3, as DNA: TGCGCCAGCAGCCAAGCTAGCGGGAGAAGAGATACGCAGTATTTT.

The V and J genes are TRBV28 and TRBJ1-4; possible D gene TRBD1, 5 bases. Trimming removed 5 bases at V and 15 bases at J, with 28 bases between. The CDR3 is 16 amino acids. CDR1 MDHEN and CDR2 SYDVKM come from the germline V gene. CDR3 bases: TGTGCCAGCAGTCTGTATTCCCGTCCGAGGGGTGGTAGGATGTTTTTT. As protein: CASSLYSRPRGGRMFF.

The gene calls are TRBV15 and TRBJ1-4, with D perhaps TRBD1 (5 bases). The V gene lost 0 bases and the J gene lost 7 bases, with 12 bases spanning the gap. Per the germline V gene, CDR1 is LNHNV and CDR2 is YYDKDF (reference sequence). The CDR3 is made up of 15 amino acids. In DNA form, the CDR3 reads TGTGCCACCAGCAGAGAGCAGGGTTGGGTTGAAAAACTGTTTTTT. As protein: CATSREQGWVEKLFF. Full variable domain (missing parts from reference TRBV15 and TRBJ1-4): DAMVIQNPRYQVTQFGKPVTLSCSQTLNHNVMYWYQQKSSQAPKLLFHYYDKDFNNEADTPDNFQSRRPNTSFCFLDIRSPGLGDTAMYLCATSREQGWVEKLFFGSGTQLSVL.

This chain links TRBV7-9 with TRBJ1-1; D perhaps matches TRBD1 (6 bases). Germline CDR1 SEHNR, CDR2 FQNEAQ (reference sequence). The V and J ends lost 5 bases and 0 bases respectively, with 13 bases between them. CDR3 length: 15 amino acids. As DNA, the CDR3 is TGTGCCAGCAGCCTCCCGGACAGTATGAACACTGAAGCTTTCTTT. Protein product: CASSLPDSMNTEAFF.

The V and J genes are TRBV9 and TRBJ2-1, with 7 bases aligning to TRBD2. The germline CDR1 and CDR2 sequences are SGDLS and YYNGEE. J gave up 7 bases and V 6 bases, and 7 bases lay outside the gene matches. This CDR3 is built from 13 residues. The CDR3, as DNA: TGTGCCAGCAACCCTGGACTAGGGAATGAGCAGTTCTTC. It yields the protein CASNPGLGNEQFF. Full variable domain (remainder filled in from reference TRBV9 and TRBJ2-1): DSGVTQTPKHLITATGQRVTLRCSPRSGDLSVYWYQQSLDQGLQFLIQYYNGEERAKGNILERFSAQQFPDLHSELNLSSLELGDSALYFCASNPGLGNEQFFGPGTRLTVL.

This chain joins TRBV5-6 and TRBJ2-1; D remains unclear. Germline CDR1 and CDR2: SGHDT and YYEEEE. The V end lost 2 bases, the J end lost 12 bases, and 18 bases lay between the germline ends. The CDR3 extends over 14 amino acids. CDR3 nucleotide sequence: TGTGCCAGCAGCTTACAACTTATGATCGCCGGGCAGTTCTTC. This sequence encodes CASSLQLMIAGQFF.

J is TRBJ2-5 and V is TRBV19; TRBD2 aligns across 14 bases. CDR3 length equals 15 residues. Germline-derived CDR1 and CDR2 are LNHDA and SQIVND (reference sequence). Losses at the gene ends were 5 bases for V and 3 bases for J; bases not matched to a gene: 2. Written as DNA, the CDR3 is TGTGCCAGTAGTGAGGGACTAGCGGGGGAAGAGACCCAGTACTTC. Translated, it gives CASSEGLAGEETQYF.

In its sample, this clone was seen once. The chain links TRBV11-2 to TRBJ2-7, with 7 nucleotides matching TRBD2. Germline V gives CDR1 SGHAT, CDR2 FQNNGV. The V gene end was trimmed by 4 bases and the J gene end by 7 bases; junction bases not matched to a gene: 10. The CDR3 has 14 residues. CDR3 sequence: CASSSRRAGGEQYF. DNA for the CDR3: TGTGCCAGCAGCTCTCGGAGGGCCGGGGGGGAGCAGTACTTC.

The gene calls are TRBV10-3 and TRBJ1-1; D might be TRBD1 (6 bases). CDR3 length: 14 residues. The germline CDR1 and CDR2 sequences are ENHRY and SYGVKD. Trimming left V 6 bases short and J 5 bases short, with 16 bases between. The DNA of the CDR3 is TGTGCCATCAGGGCAGGGGTAAGAGGAACTGAAGCTTTCTTT. Translating it yields CAIRAGVRGTEAFF.

This chain joins TRBV10-3 and TRBJ2-1; TRBD1 matches 10 bases. This CDR3 comprises 15 residues. The ends lost 11 bases at V and 3 bases at J; junction bases unmatched: 10. Germline values: CDR1 ENHRY, CDR2 SYGVKD. This CDR3 reads CAAGARTGGYNEQFF. The DNA for the CDR3 is TGTGCCGCTGGCGCCAGGACAGGGGGCTACAATGAGCAGTTCTTC.

The gene calls are TRBV4-1 and TRBJ2-2; 11 bases line up with TRBD2. CDR3 length: 16 residues. The trim removed 6 bases at V and 7 bases at J, leaving 10 bases unmatched. CDR1 and CDR2 (germline): MGHRA, YSYEKL. The CDR3 loop is CASSPLLAGVNGELFF. The CDR3 nucleotides are TGCGCCAGCAGTCCCTTACTAGCGGGAGTTAACGGGGAGCTGTTTTTT.

The rearrangement uses TRBV18 and TRBJ2-7, with 7 bases that match TRBD2. This CDR3 spans 17 amino acids. J was trimmed by 4 bases and V by 4 bases; bases with no gene match: 16. Germline CDR1 and CDR2: KGHSH and LQKENI. The chain's CDR3 is CASSRRPGSGNSYEQYF. The CDR3 DNA reads TGTGCCAGCTCACGAAGACCAGGAAGCGGGAATAGTTACGAGCAGTACTTC.

CDR3 nucleotide sequence: TGTGCCAGCAGTGAAGCGACTAGAGATTGGACAGATACGCAGTATTTT. As protein: CASSEATRDWTDTQYF. The chain carries TRBV6-1 and TRBJ2-3; tentative D call: TRBD2 (6 bases). Germline V gene sequence: CDR1 MNHNS, CDR2 SASEGT. This CDR3 is 16 amino acids long. Trimming pared 0 bases from V and 3 bases from J, leaving 13 bases between.

This clone showed up just once. V and J are TRBV28 and TRBJ2-7; the D call may be TRBD1 or TRBD2 (5 bases each). Germline CDR1 is MDHEN and CDR2 is SYDVKM. The CDR3 extends over 15 amino acids. V was trimmed by 5 bases and J by 3 bases, leaving 17 bases between them. The CDR3 DNA is TGTGCCAGCAGTCTCCCCAGGGAGCGGTTCTACGAGCAGTACTTC. This encodes CASSLPRERFYEQYF.

The chain recombines TRBV15 with TRBJ2-5; TRBD2 matches 13 bases. Germline assignment: CDR1 LNHNV and CDR2 YYDKDF (reference sequence). CDR3 length: 18 amino acids. V lost 1 base, J lost 5 bases, and 10 bases stayed unmatched. CDR3 DNA sequence: TGTGCCACCAGCAGAGCCAGAGTGGGACTAGCGGGATCTGAGACCCAGTACTTC. Amino acid sequence: CATSRARVGLAGSETQYF.

The chain uses TRBV6-6 and TRBJ1-1; D possibly corresponds to TRBD1 (5 bases). From germline, CDR1 is MNHNY and CDR2 SVGAGI (reference sequence). This CDR3 is 14 amino acids long. V shed 6 bases and J shed 2 bases, with 13 bases lying between them. Written as DNA, the CDR3 is TGTGCCAGCAGCCCTGACAGAGTAAACACTGAAGCTTTCTTT. It translates to CASSPDRVNTEAFF.

This chain joins TRBV30 and TRBJ2-7; D perhaps matches TRBD2 (5 bases). V was clipped by 3 bases and J by 7 bases, with 10 bases between them. Per the germline V gene, CDR1 is GTSNPN and CDR2 is SVGIG (reference sequence). This CDR3 is built from 11 residues. CDR3 region: CAWSHPGEQYF. The CDR3, as DNA: TGTGCCTGGAGCCATCCGGGGGAGCAGTACTTC.